The 13 T cell receptor beta chains in this list originate from one sample, sequenced in a study of shared clonotypes between healthy human individuals. The data were produced by immunoSEQ multiplex PCR, yet TCRdb's version contains in-frame clones alone and is incomplete. The repertoire holds approximately 2.1 million clones, approximately 93% seen once, with about 0.39% in the top ten. The sequencing input was naive CD4+ T cells from PBMCs. Subset: CD45RA+ positively selected. The receptors stem from a man aged 18 to 30 in good health. Some clones in this sample may be carry-over from other donors' samples.

This sequence joins TRBV7-8 and TRBJ2-1; D is perhaps TRBD2 (6 bases). Trimming took off 7 bases at V and 10 bases at J, with 14 bases between the two ends. Germline assignment: CDR1 SGHVS and CDR2 FQNEAQ. The CDR3 runs 12 residues. The CDR3 DNA follows: TGTGCCAGCACCCCTCTAGGAGGGGAGCAGTTCTTC. The encoded protein is CASTPLGGEQFF. Full variable domain (rest looked up from reference TRBV7-8 and TRBJ2-1): GAGVSQSPRYKVAKRGQDVALRCDPISGHVSLFWYQQALGQGPEFLTYFQNEAQLDKSGLPSDRFFAERPEGSVSTLKIQRTQQEDSAVYLCASTPLGGEQFFGPGTRLTVL.

The chain links TRBV30 to TRBJ2-1; 9 positions match TRBD2. The CDR3 covers 17 residues. Germline CDR1 and CDR2: GTSNPN and SVGIG (reference sequence). V lost 3 bases to trimming and J lost 3 bases; unmatched junction nucleotides: 12. The CDR3 DNA sequence: TGTGCCTGGAGGGACAGGTTGACTAGCGGATTCTACAATGAGCAGTTCTTC. Translation: CAWRDRLTSGFYNEQFF.

This chain joins TRBV29-1 and TRBJ2-1, with TRBD2 identical over 9 bases. This CDR3 has 15 amino acids. Germline CDR1 SQVTM, CDR2 ANQGSEA. With V trimmed by 6 bases and J by 2 bases, 8 bases remained unmatched. CDR3 in amino acids: CSVTLLAGPYNEQFF. The CDR3 DNA is TGCAGCGTCACCTTACTAGCGGGTCCCTACAATGAGCAGTTCTTC.

CDR3 in amino acids: CASSHGQTNGDYTQYF. For the CDR3, the DNA is TGTGCCAGCTCACACGGGCAGACGAACGGGGATTACACGCAGTATTTT. This chain joins TRBV18 and TRBJ2-3; TRBD2 might be the D (5 bases). CDR1 and CDR2 from the germline V gene are KGHSH and LQKENI. The V end was cut by 4 bases, the J end by 9 bases, with 23 bases between. This CDR3 has 16 amino acids.

The rearrangement joins TRBV28 to TRBJ2-2; possible D gene TRBD1, 6 bases. V shed 5 bases and J shed 7 bases, with 8 bases lying between them. Germline CDR1 and CDR2: MDHEN and SYDVKM. This CDR3 is 12 amino acids long. CDR3: CASSRGIGELFF. The CDR3 DNA is TGTGCCAGCAGTAGGGGGATCGGGGAGCTGTTTTTT. The full variable domain, completed using reference TRBV28 and TRBJ2-2, is DVKVTQSSRYLVKRTGEKVFLECVQDMDHENMFWYRQDPGLGLRLIYFSYDVKMKEKGDIPEGYSVSREKKERFSLILESASTNQTSMYLCASSRGIGELFFGEGSRLTVL.

The J gene is TRBJ1-4, the V gene TRBV5-5, with D possibly being TRBD1 (6 bases). Germline CDR1 reads SGHKS; CDR2 reads YYEKEE (reference sequence). Between the trimmed V and J ends, which lost 4 bases and 11 bases, there was a span of 12 bases. The CDR3 length is 12 residues. CDR3 sequence reads: CASSPVTGKLFF. CDR3 sequence (DNA): TGTGCCAGCAGCCCGGTCACAGGGAAACTGTTTTTT.

The rearrangement links TRBV4-2 to TRBJ2-6; TRBD1 aligns across 7 bases. With V trimmed by 4 bases and J by 0 bases, 12 bases remained unmatched. The CDR3 spans 19 residues. Per germline, CDR1 LGHNA and CDR2 YNFKEQ. As DNA, the CDR3 is TGTGCCAGCAGCCTCAGAGCCCGGACAGGAAGCTCTGGGGCCAACGTCCTGACTTTC. Translated: CASSLRARTGSSGANVLTF.

The chain combines TRBV27 with TRBJ2-3; D is unclear. CDR3 length: 13 residues. The V gene's germline CDR1 is MNHEY and CDR2 SMNVEV (reference sequence). V dropped 3 bases and J dropped 6 bases, with 10 bases sitting between them. CDR3 coding DNA: TGTGCCAGCAGTTTTCGAGGTTTGGATACGCAGTATTTT. Residues: CASSFRGLDTQYF.

The rearrangement links TRBV5-4 to TRBJ1-2, with D perhaps TRBD1 (5 bases). This CDR3 contains 13 residues. Deletions cut 6 bases from V and 5 bases from J, with 14 bases between. The germline CDR1 and CDR2 sequences are SGHNT and YYREEE (reference sequence). The CDR3 loop reads CASTRPGFYGYTF. The CDR3 nucleotides are TGTGCCAGCACCCGCCCAGGGTTTTATGGCTACACCTTC.

Details on this clone: The germline gene is not matched at one end of the junction; a read error may be the cause. The chain is built from TRBV2 and TRBJ2-1; D perhaps matches TRBD2 (6 bases). Germline CDR1 reads SNHLY; CDR2 reads FYNNEI. The CDR3 totals 13 residues. CDR3 in amino acids: CASTRESSNEQFF. The CDR3 bases are TGTGCCAGCACCCGGGAGTCCTCCAATGAGCAGTTCTTC.

V is TRBV9 and J is TRBJ2-1, with TRBD2 matching over 7 bases. The CDR3 runs to 20 residues. The V gene end was trimmed by 3 bases and the J gene end by 7 bases; junction bases not matched to a gene: 25. Germline assignment: CDR1 SGDLS and CDR2 YYNGEE. DNA of the CDR3: TGTGCCAGCAGCGCGACCCCCTTTAATCTGAGGCGGGAGAAGGGAAATGAGCAGTTCTTC. This codes for CASSATPFNLRREKGNEQFF.

The chain has TRBV4-3 and TRBJ2-3; 7 bases line up with TRBD2. This CDR3 has 15 residues. In germline, CDR1 is LGHNA, CDR2 YSLEER. V dropped 4 bases and J dropped 6; count of bases not matched to a gene: 10. DNA for the CDR3: TGCGCCAGCAGCCCCCCTGGCGGGAGAATGGATACGCAGTATTTT. This encodes CASSPPGGRMDTQYF.

This clone was seen only a few times. The CDR3 coding sequence is TGCAGTGCTACGGGGCGACGTGCCCAGCATTTT. This translates into CSATGRRAQHF. The V and J genes are TRBV20-1 and TRBJ1-5; D possibly corresponds to TRBD1 (5 bases). Trimming shortened V by 4 bases and J by 11 bases, and 12 bases separated the two germline ends. Looked up from germline, CDR1 is DFQATT and CDR2 is SNEGSKA (reference sequence). This CDR3 has 11 amino acids.